This T cell receptor beta chain appears in the sequencing data of a study of radiotherapy plus CTLA-4 blockade in lung cancer. As for the study in general: Of the patients, 15% to 20% showed objective responses and about 30% attained disease control.

Profiled with immunoSEQ multiplex PCR; TCRdb holds only in-frame clones, not every one. The data show roughly 78,000 clones, roughly 78% seen once. The CDR3 is made up of 14 amino acids. Germline CDR1 is SGDLS and CDR2 is YYNGEE. Trimming pared 0 bases from V and 1 base from J, leaving 7 bases between. This specimen consisted of peripheral blood, obtained from a patient treated with radiotherapy plus ipilimumab. The receptor's source is a human donor with non-small cell lung cancer who had a complete response to radiotherapy plus ipilimumab. The chain is built from TRBV9 and TRBJ1-1; D is ambiguous. The CDR3 bases are TGTGCCAGCAGCGTAGGAAGACAGAACACTGAAGCTTTCTTT. Amino acids: CASSVGRQNTEAFF.